A single sample is the source of the 21 T cell receptor beta chains below, sequenced in a study of T cells in Graves' hyperthyroidism and ophthalmopathy. Amplified TCR beta CDR3 regions derived from RNA transcripts. Carried out on the TCR CDR3, a first-round RT-PCR used the HTBI primer set. In TCRdb, the multiplex PCR reads were re-called with MiXCR into one record per CDR3 protein. In the table there are about 360,000 distinct CDR3 sequences, approximately 15% of which are singletons. The sample was blood. These receptors all stem from a woman aged 18-29 years with Graves' hyperthyroidism that later progressed to Graves' ophthalmopathy.

The V and J genes are TRBV20-1 and TRBJ1-1, with 9 nucleotides matching TRBD1. Germline CDR1 reads DFQATT; CDR2 reads SNEGSKA (reference sequence). This CDR3 is built from 16 residues. Unmatched junction bases numbered 12, after V lost 1 base and J lost 6 bases. The CDR3 region has the DNA TGCAGTGCTAGAGCCGGGACAGGGTATTTCACTTCTGAAGCTTTCTTT. This gives the protein CSARAGTGYFTSEAFF.

This clonotype was seen repeatedly, ten times or more. V is TRBV12-3 or TRBV12-4 and J is TRBJ2-1; 9 bases fit TRBD2. The CDR3 extends over 16 amino acids. The J segment lost 3 bases and the V segment lost 4 bases, leaving 7 bases of the junction unmatched. The CDR3 region has the DNA TGTGCCAGCAGTTCCCCCTCAGCGGGAGGCTACAATGAGCAGTTCTTC. Protein: CASSSPSAGGYNEQFF.

This clonotype was counted at least ten times. The genes are TRBV18 and TRBJ2-7, with 7 nucleotides matching TRBD1. Losses at the gene ends were 4 bases for V and 2 bases for J; bases not matched to a gene: 5. The CDR3 is 14 amino acids. The germline V gene has CDR1 KGHSH and CDR2 LQKENI. The CDR3 sequence: CASSRQGKAYEQYF. CDR3 DNA: TGTGCCAGCTCACGACAGGGAAAAGCCTACGAGCAGTACTTC. Full variable domain (missing parts from reference TRBV18 and TRBJ2-7): NAGVMQNPRHLVRRRGQEARLRCSPMKGHSHVYWYRQLPEEGLKFMVYLQKENIIDESGMPKERFSAEFPKEGPSILRIQQVVRGDSAAYFCASSRQGKAYEQYFGPGTRLTVT.

Concerning this clonotype: A much larger clone lies a single base off, so this may be a read error. The chain links TRBV5-5 to TRBJ2-3; a weak D match, TRBD2 (7 bases). The V end lost 4 bases, the J end lost 2 bases, and 20 bases lay between the germline ends. CDR3 size: 17 residues. CDR1 is SGHKS and CDR2 is YYEKEE in the germline V gene (reference sequence). CDR3 sequence: CASSPSGTNRDTDTQYF. Written as DNA, the CDR3 is TGTGCCAGCAGCCCCTCCGGGACTAACAGGGACACAGATACGCAGTATTTT.

This rearrangement joins TRBV29-1 to TRBJ1-2; 8 bases fit TRBD1. V shed 6 bases, J shed 8 bases, and the junction held 14 bases outside the gene matches. CDR3 size: 14 residues. From germline, CDR1 is SQVTM and CDR2 ANQGSEA. CDR3: CSVQALDRERGYTF. CDR3 DNA sequence: TGCAGCGTGCAAGCTCTGGACAGGGAAAGAGGCTACACCTTC.

This clonotype has a count of ten or more. This chain uses TRBV7-2 with TRBJ1-2, with a weak D call TRBD1 (6 bases). The CDR3 contains 15 residues. Looked up from germline, CDR1 is SGHTA and CDR2 is FQGNSA. Trimming left V 0 bases short and J 8 bases short, with 16 bases between. The CDR3 DNA is TGTGCCAGCAGCTTAGCGCCCAGGGGCGACGGGGGCTACACCTTC. It specifies CASSLAPRGDGGYTF.

Only a few counts were recorded for this clonotype. The chain's CDR3 is CSAGLAGGLGETQYF. CDR3 sequence (DNA): TGCAGTGCCGGACTAGCGGGAGGGCTTGGAGAGACCCAGTACTTC. The V call is TRBV20-1, the J call TRBJ2-5; the match to TRBD2 covers 15 bases. Trimming cost V 6 bases and J 4 bases; bases outside gene matches: 6. The CDR3 consists of 15 residues. CDR1 DFQATT and CDR2 SNEGSKA come from the germline V gene (reference sequence).

This clonotype was observed a few times. The rearrangement uses TRBV13 and TRBJ2-1, with TRBD2 matching over 8 bases. The germline gives CDR1 PRHDT, CDR2 FYEKMQ (reference sequence). The CDR3 is 15 amino acids. V dropped 5 bases and J dropped 6; count of bases not matched to a gene: 9. The CDR3 coding sequence is TGTGCCAGCAGCCTTATGGGACTAGAGGTCAATGAGCAGTTCTTC. Protein: CASSLMGLEVNEQFF.

This clonotype was detected a few times. The rearrangement uses TRBV9 and TRBJ2-7; D is undetermined. The CDR3 spans 14 residues. V was shortened by 1 base and J by 0 bases, with 8 bases between the two germline ends. CDR1 and CDR2 from the germline V gene are SGDLS and YYNGEE. CDR3 loop: CASSVRTVSYEQYF. The CDR3 DNA reads TGTGCCAGCAGCGTACGGACGGTCTCCTACGAGCAGTACTTC. Full variable domain (rest looked up from reference TRBV9 and TRBJ2-7): DSGVTQTPKHLITATGQRVTLRCSPRSGDLSVYWYQQSLDQGLQFLIQYYNGEERAKGNILERFSAQQFPDLHSELNLSSLELGDSALYFCASSVRTVSYEQYFGPGTRLTVT.

This clonotype was seen ten or more times. The chain combines TRBV6-6 with TRBJ1-5; TRBD1 matches at 7 bases. The CDR3 loop spans 17 amino acids. In germline, CDR1 is MNHNY, CDR2 SVGAGI (reference sequence). V was clipped by 2 bases and J by 3 bases; unmatched bases: 10. The CDR3 region is CASSYPQTGSSNQPQHF. CDR3 in DNA: TGTGCCAGCAGTTACCCCCAGACAGGGTCCTCCAATCAGCCCCAGCATTTT.

This clonotype was recorded a few times. This chain links TRBV20-1 with TRBJ2-7; 7 bases are shared with TRBD2. Unmatched junction bases numbered 12, after V lost 3 bases and J lost 7 bases. Germline values: CDR1 DFQATT, CDR2 SNEGSKA (reference sequence). CDR3 length equals 14 residues. The CDR3 DNA follows: TGCAGTGCTAGTACCTCTAGCGGAGCCGCTGAGCAGTACTTC. It codes for CSASTSSGAAEQYF.

This clonotype occurred many times. This rearrangement joins TRBV3-1 to TRBJ2-7, with 10 bases identical to TRBD2. The CDR3 spans 15 residues. CDR1 LGHDT and CDR2 YNNKEL come from the germline V gene (reference sequence). J lost 1 base, V lost 3 bases, and 3 bases had no gene match. CDR3 sequence (DNA): TGTGCCAGCAGCCACCTAGCGGGAGATTCCTACGAGCAGTACTTC. Translated, it gives CASSHLAGDSYEQYF.

Ten or more counts support this clonotype. The rearrangement joins TRBV5-1 to TRBJ2-2, with D unclear. Germline V CDR1 and CDR2: SGHRS, YFSETQ. Deletions cut 0 bases from V and 1 base from J, with 7 bases between. The CDR3 is 15 residues long. CDR3 residues: CASSLDVGNTGELFF. CDR3 nucleotides: TGCGCCAGCAGCTTGGATGTAGGGAACACCGGGGAGCTGTTTTTT.

About this clonotype itself: Just one base apart from a much larger clone, this may be a read error. The V call is TRBV7-9, the J call TRBJ2-2; 8 bases fit TRBD2. Germline loops: CDR1 SEHNR, CDR2 FQNEAQ (reference sequence). The CDR3 runs to 17 residues. DNA of the CDR3: TGTGCCAGCAGCACCCTTGGCGGGAGGATGTACACCGGGGAGCTGCTTTTT. Protein product: CASSTLGGRMYTGELLF.

The table lists this clonotype with a few counts. The chain combines TRBV24-1 with TRBJ2-1, with 12 bases identical to TRBD2. The germline CDR1 and CDR2 sequences are KGHDR and SFDVKD. This CDR3 is built from 16 residues. V shed 4 bases, J shed 6 bases, and the junction held 6 bases outside the gene matches. The CDR3 loop is CATSDQTSGSGNEQFF. DNA for the CDR3: TGTGCCACCAGTGACCAGACTAGCGGGAGTGGCAATGAGCAGTTCTTC.

The chain joins TRBV6-2 or TRBV6-3 to TRBJ2-5, with D perhaps TRBD2 (6 bases). The V and J ends lost 1 base and 3 bases respectively, with 6 bases between them. Germline values: CDR1 MNHEY, CDR2 SVGEGT. The CDR3 runs 13 residues. This CDR3 reads CASSYWEEETQYF. CDR3 coding DNA: TGTGCCAGCAGTTACTGGGAGGAAGAGACCCAGTACTTC.

There are a few counts of this clonotype. This may arise from a read error, as a much more abundant clone is one base away. The rearrangement links TRBV12-3 or TRBV12-4 to TRBJ2-7, with 12 bases identical to TRBD2. The CDR3 is 15 amino acids. The J segment lost 8 bases and the V segment lost 2 bases, leaving 7 bases of the junction unmatched. CDR3: CASSLRTSGNHKQYF. The CDR3 DNA reads TGTGCCAGCAGTTTAAGGACTAGCGGGAACCACAAGCAGTACTTC.

The sample holds many counts of this clonotype. The chain carries TRBV2 and TRBJ2-5; D possibly matches TRBD1 or TRBD2 (6 bases each). CDR3 size: 12 residues. Trimming pared 8 bases from V and 5 bases from J, leaving 12 bases between. Germline CDR1 reads SNHLY; CDR2 reads FYNNEI. The CDR3 sequence is CASGTGRETQYF. CDR3 DNA sequence: TGTGCCAGCGGCACAGGGAGGGAGACCCAGTACTTC.

This clonotype was seen repeatedly, ten times or more. This chain uses TRBV28 with TRBJ1-2; TRBD1 might be the D (6 bases). Per the germline V gene, CDR1 is MDHEN and CDR2 is SYDVKM. The V end was cut by 5 bases, the J end by 4 bases, with 14 bases between. The CDR3 sequence is 14 residues long. CDR3 loop: CASSQQQGRYGYTF. In DNA form, the CDR3 reads TGTGCCAGCAGTCAACAACAGGGACGCTATGGCTACACCTTC.

The chain uses TRBV19 and TRBJ1-1; D call uncertain. This CDR3 spans 12 amino acids. Per the germline V gene, CDR1 is LNHDA and CDR2 is SQIVND (reference sequence). V lost 7 bases to trimming and J lost 1 base, with 7 bases between them. In nucleotides, the CDR3 is TGTGCCAGTAAGAGGGAGAACACTGAAGCTTTCTTT. Its protein product is CASKRENTEAFF.

In its sample, this clonotype was seen many times. V and J are TRBV7-9 and TRBJ2-1; D gene ambiguous. This CDR3 has 16 residues. V lost 2 bases and J 0 bases, leaving 11 bases between the germline ends. From germline, CDR1 is SEHNR and CDR2 FQNEAQ (reference sequence). As DNA, the CDR3 is TGTGCCAGCAGCTTACCCCACTACCGCTCCTACAATGAGCAGTTCTTC. Translation gives CASSLPHYRSYNEQFF.